These 31 T cell receptor beta chains were sequenced from one sample in a study of blood T cell repertoires in COVID-19. Using immunoSEQ multiplex PCR, the repertoire was profiled, and TCRdb retains in-frame clones only, with some absent. The sample lists some 150,000 clones; roughly 80% were seen once. Sequencing input: PBMCs or T cells enriched from blood (not recorded which). These receptor sequences come from a man in his fifties or sixties who had recovered from COVID-19.

The chain couples TRBV5-6 to TRBJ1-1; a possible D gene is TRBD1 (6 bases). The CDR3 is made up of 15 amino acids. Per the germline V gene, CDR1 is SGHDT and CDR2 is YYEEEE. The V gene lost 4 bases and the J gene lost 1 base, with 14 bases spanning the gap. The CDR3 DNA is TGTGCCAGCAGCACCGGGACAAATCCGAACACTGAAGCTTTCTTT. Translation: CASSTGTNPNTEAFF. The variable domain in full, with the rest retrieved from reference TRBV5-6 and TRBJ1-1, is DAGVTQSPTHLIKTRGQQVTLRCSPKSGHDTVSWYQQALGQGPQFIFQYYEEEERQRGNFPDRFSGHQFPNYSSELNVNALLLGDSALYLCASSTGTNPNTEAFFGQGTRLTVV.

In its sample, this clone was seen a few times. The chain is built from TRBV6-5 and TRBJ1-4; 11 bases are a match to TRBD1. CDR3 length: 15 residues. With V trimmed by 5 bases and J by 7 bases, 6 bases remained unmatched. The germline CDR1 and CDR2 sequences are MNHEY and SVGAGI. The CDR3 reads CASSPGTGGIEKLFF. The CDR3 nucleotides read TGTGCCAGCAGTCCGGGGACAGGGGGTATTGAAAAACTGTTTTTT.

In nucleotides, the CDR3 is TGTGCCACCAGCAGAGATTTTCGGTCGGTTAACACTGAAGCTTTCTTT. This sequence encodes CATSRDFRSVNTEAFF. The J gene is TRBJ1-1, the V gene TRBV15; no clear D gene. The germline V gene has CDR1 LNHNV and CDR2 YYDKDF (reference sequence). The CDR3 has 16 amino acids. V was trimmed by 0 bases and J by 2 bases, leaving 13 bases between them.

This CDR3 is CASSYGLAGYQETQYF. The CDR3 DNA sequence: TGTGCCAGCAGTTACGGACTAGCGGGGTACCAAGAGACCCAGTACTTC. The rearrangement joins TRBV6-5 to TRBJ2-5; 12 positions agree with TRBD2. CDR3 length: 16 amino acids. The V and J ends lost 2 bases and 0 bases, in that order; junction bases with no gene match: 1. Per the germline V gene, CDR1 is MNHEY and CDR2 is SVGAGI.

This chain links TRBV11-2 with TRBJ1-5, with 7 bases fitting TRBD1. CDR3 size: 15 residues. With 5 bases clipped from V and 0 bases from J, the junction kept 4 bases outside the gene matches. CDR1 and CDR2 from the germline V gene are SGHAT and FQNNGV. The CDR3 nucleotides read TGTGCCAGCAGCAGACAGGGTAATAGCAATCAGCCCCAGCATTTT. Translating it yields CASSRQGNSNQPQHF.

The V gene is TRBV29-1, the J gene TRBJ2-7, with a possible D match to TRBD2 (6 bases). Germline V gives CDR1 SQVTM, CDR2 ANQGSEA. CDR3 length: 12 residues. The ends were cut back, 2 bases at V and 7 bases at J, with 12 bases in the middle. CDR3 nucleotide sequence: TGCAGCGTTGAATTAGTCCGGGGGGAGCAGTACTTC. It translates to CSVELVRGEQYF.

The chain carries TRBV7-2 and TRBJ1-1; possibly TRBD1 for D (6 bases). This CDR3 has 15 amino acids. CDR1 SGHTA and CDR2 FQGNSA come from the germline V gene. Trimming left V 4 bases short and J 2 bases short, with 14 bases between. The CDR3 loop reads CASSSSGHQNTEAFF. The DNA of the CDR3 is TGTGCCAGCAGCTCCTCGGGACACCAAAACACTGAAGCTTTCTTT.

J is TRBJ2-7 and V is TRBV5-4; D is perhaps TRBD1 (6 bases). V was cut by 0 bases and J by 2 bases, with 9 bases left in between. Germline V gives CDR1 SGHNT, CDR2 YYREEE (reference sequence). The CDR3 has 14 amino acids. This CDR3 is CASSLEQGPYEQYF. The CDR3 DNA follows: TGTGCCAGCAGCTTGGAGCAGGGGCCCTACGAGCAGTACTTC.

The gene calls are TRBV27 and TRBJ2-7; 12 nucleotides agree with TRBD1. This CDR3 comprises 13 residues. The trim removed 2 bases at V and 12 bases at J, leaving 5 bases unmatched. Germline-derived CDR1 and CDR2 are MNHEY and SMNVEV (reference sequence). CDR3 coding DNA: TGTGCCAGCAGTTTAGGGACAGGGGGCTTTCGGTACTTC. Amino acid sequence: CASSLGTGGFRYF.

This clone was seen more than once but under ten times. This sequence joins TRBV3-1 (or the pseudogene TRBV3-2) and TRBJ2-7; weak D call: TRBD1 (6 bases). CDR3 length equals 14 residues. The V gene lost 1 base and the J gene lost 5 bases, with 12 bases spanning the gap. CDR1 and CDR2 from the germline V gene are LGHDT and YNNKEL (reference sequence). The CDR3 region is CASSQGARTDEQYF. CDR3 sequence (DNA): TGTGCCAGCAGCCAAGGGGCCAGGACAGACGAGCAGTACTTC.

The chain carries TRBV18 and TRBJ1-3; TRBD1 is a possible D gene (5 bases). Trimming pared 6 bases from V and 0 bases from J, leaving 12 bases between. This CDR3 spans 15 amino acids. The germline V gene encodes CDR1 KGHSH and CDR2 LQKENI. The CDR3 protein is CASSSDSFSGNTIYF. The DNA for the CDR3 is TGTGCCAGCTCGTCAGACAGCTTCTCTGGAAACACCATATATTTT.

The chain has TRBV24-1 and TRBJ1-2; a possible D gene is TRBD1 (6 bases). Germline V CDR1 and CDR2: KGHDR, SFDVKD. This CDR3 is built from 14 residues. The V gene lost 5 bases and the J gene lost 2 bases, with 11 bases spanning the gap. CDR3 in DNA: TGTGCCACCAGTGCGGCAGGGGCCAACTATGGCTACACCTTC. Amino acids: CATSAAGANYGYTF.

V usage is TRBV12-5 and J usage is TRBJ2-1; D remains unclear. CDR3 length: 11 residues. Germline-derived CDR1 and CDR2 are LGHNT and FRNRAP. Trimming removed 2 bases at V and 8 bases at J, with 4 bases between. The CDR3 loop is CASGLRDEQFF. The CDR3 nucleotides are TGTGCTAGTGGTTTGCGAGATGAGCAGTTCTTC.

The gene calls are TRBV5-4 and TRBJ2-7; weak D call: TRBD1 (6 bases). CDR1 is SGHNT, CDR2 YYREEE, per germline (reference sequence). Between the trimmed V and J ends, which lost 4 bases and 4 bases, there was a span of 9 bases. The CDR3 runs 12 residues. CDR3 sequence (DNA): TGTGCCAGCAGCCTGGACAGATACGAGCAGTACTTC. Its protein is CASSLDRYEQYF.

V and J are TRBV18 and TRBJ1-1; D is ambiguous. Germline CDR1 and CDR2: KGHSH and LQKENI. This CDR3 is 14 amino acids long. Between the trimmed V and J ends, which lost 4 bases and 0 bases, there was a span of 9 bases. The CDR3, as DNA: TGTGCCAGCTCACAGAGTAAAGTGAACACTGAAGCTTTCTTT. Translated, it gives CASSQSKVNTEAFF.

The chain combines TRBV29-1 with TRBJ2-3; TRBD1 matches 8 bases. The trim removed 4 bases at V and 3 bases at J, leaving 15 bases unmatched. The CDR3 sequence is 17 residues long. Germline CDR1 reads SQVTM; CDR2 reads ANQGSEA. The CDR3: CSVANTNRGWGTDTQYF. DNA for the CDR3: TGCAGCGTTGCAAACACTAACAGGGGGTGGGGGACAGATACGCAGTATTTT.

The rearrangement uses TRBV28 and TRBJ2-1, with D possibly TRBD1 on 6 matching bases. This CDR3 has 15 amino acids. Germline-derived CDR1 and CDR2 are MDHEN and SYDVKM. V dropped 0 bases and J dropped 5 bases, with 11 bases sitting between them. CDR3 sequence reads: CASSLWAQGDNEQFF. CDR3 sequence (DNA): TGTGCCAGCAGTTTATGGGCACAGGGAGACAATGAGCAGTTCTTC.

The chain has TRBV24-1 and TRBJ2-7, with 7 bases that match TRBD1. Per germline, CDR1 KGHDR and CDR2 SFDVKD. Losses at the gene ends were 5 bases for V and 2 bases for J; bases not matched to a gene: 5. The length of the CDR3 is 14 residues. CDR3 protein: CATSGGTVPYEQYF. CDR3 coding DNA: TGTGCCACCAGTGGAGGGACAGTCCCCTACGAGCAGTACTTC.

The chain employs TRBV11-2 and TRBJ1-2; 7 bases agree with TRBD1. In germline, CDR1 is SGHAT, CDR2 FQNNGV. The CDR3 spans 16 residues. V was pared by 5 bases and J by 5 bases, with 14 bases of the junction left unmatched. The CDR3 loop is CASSITGTASGYGYTF. The CDR3 nucleotides read TGTGCCAGCAGCATTACCGGGACAGCATCTGGATATGGCTACACCTTC.

J is TRBJ1-5 and V is TRBV28; the match to TRBD1 covers 7 bases. V lost 6 bases to trimming and J lost 6 bases; unmatched junction nucleotides: 5. The CDR3 is 13 residues long. Per the germline V gene, CDR1 is MDHEN and CDR2 is SYDVKM. CDR3 in DNA: TGTGCCAGCAGGACAGGGACGGGTCAGCCCCAGCATTTT. The encoded protein is CASRTGTGQPQHF.

The chain combines TRBV6-2 or TRBV6-3 with TRBJ1-2; 8 nucleotides align to TRBD1. The CDR3 spans 15 residues. The J segment lost 3 bases and the V segment lost 5 bases, leaving 8 bases of the junction unmatched. CDR1 MNHEY and CDR2 SVGEGT come from the germline V gene. The chain's CDR3 is CASSRQQGDYYGYTF. CDR3 sequence (DNA): TGTGCCAGCAGTCGCCAACAGGGGGACTACTATGGCTACACCTTC.

The chain couples TRBV28 to TRBJ2-1; TRBD2 matches 14 bases. The CDR3 sequence is 17 residues long. Looked up from germline, CDR1 is MDHEN and CDR2 is SYDVKM. After removal of 3 bases from V and 2 bases from J, the junction contained 3 bases not matched to a gene. CDR3 sequence reads: CASSFPGLAGAYNEQFF. The CDR3 bases are TGTGCCAGCAGTTTTCCGGGACTAGCGGGGGCCTACAATGAGCAGTTCTTC.

The J gene is TRBJ1-1, the V gene TRBV19; TRBD1 is a possible D gene (5 bases). The CDR3 is made up of 13 amino acids. V lost 8 bases and J 0 bases, leaving 10 bases between the germline ends. The germline gives CDR1 LNHDA, CDR2 SQIVND (reference sequence). As DNA, the CDR3 is TGTGCCAGTGGGCGACAGATGAACACTGAAGCTTTCTTT. This codes for CASGRQMNTEAFF.

This clone appeared a single time. The V and J genes are TRBV18 and TRBJ2-3; D is uncertain. Trimming took 3 bases from V and 0 from J, leaving 4 bases between them. The germline V gene has CDR1 KGHSH and CDR2 LQKENI. There are 13 residues in the CDR3. The CDR3 here is CASSPSSTDTQYF. CDR3 DNA sequence: TGTGCCAGCTCACCCTCTAGCACAGATACGCAGTATTTT.

This chain joins TRBV12-3 or TRBV12-4 and TRBJ2-7; 8 nucleotides line up with TRBD1. The CDR3 has 12 residues. V lost 7 bases, J lost 9 bases, and 8 bases stayed unmatched. The CDR3 sequence is CASTIGQGRQYF. The CDR3 region has the DNA TGTGCCAGCACCATTGGACAGGGAAGGCAGTACTTC.

This clone was seen a handful of times. The genes are TRBV29-1 and TRBJ2-3; D might be TRBD1 (5 bases). V lost 8 bases and J lost 4, with 16 bases in between. The CDR3 runs 13 residues. Germline V gene lookup returns CDR1 SQVTM and CDR2 ANQGSEA. In nucleotides, the CDR3 is TGCAGCAAAGGGGCCTCTGGGGCAGATACGCAGTATTTT. Its translation: CSKGASGADTQYF.

V usage is TRBV6-5 and J usage is TRBJ2-2; maybe TRBD1 (5 bases). The ends were cut back, 2 bases at V and 4 bases at J, with 8 bases in the middle. CDR3 length equals 14 residues. Germline CDR1 MNHEY, CDR2 SVGAGI. The CDR3 spells CASSYQGSTGELFF. The CDR3 DNA follows: TGTGCCAGCAGTTACCAGGGCAGCACCGGGGAGCTGTTTTTT.

This sequence joins TRBV7-2 and TRBJ1-4; D is ambiguous. The CDR3 spans 15 residues. Trimming took off 1 base at V and 4 bases at J, with 10 bases between the two ends. CDR1 is SGHTA and CDR2 is FQGNSA in the germline V gene. The CDR3 protein is CASSLGGQLNEKLFF. The CDR3 region has the DNA TGTGCCAGCAGCTTAGGCGGGCAGCTTAATGAAAAACTGTTTTTT.

CDR3 sequence: CASSLGAGTRNQPQHF. DNA of the CDR3: TGTGCCAGCAGCTTAGGGGCGGGTACCCGCAATCAGCCCCAGCATTTT. V usage is TRBV13 and J usage is TRBJ1-5, with unresolved D. The V gene lost 0 bases and the J gene lost 2 bases, with 11 bases spanning the gap. The germline V gene encodes CDR1 PRHDT and CDR2 FYEKMQ (reference sequence). This CDR3 is 16 amino acids long.

The V call is TRBV18, the J call TRBJ1-2; the match to TRBD1 covers 7 bases. The V segment lost 3 bases and the J segment 2 bases; nucleotides outside the gene matches: 6. The CDR3 extends over 15 amino acids. Per germline, CDR1 KGHSH and CDR2 LQKENI. CDR3 in DNA: TGTGCCAGCTCACCTACCGGGACAGTGAACTATGGCTACACCTTC. This translates into CASSPTGTVNYGYTF.

The chain combines TRBV11-2 with TRBJ1-6, with unresolved D. V lost 4 bases and J lost 7, with 5 bases in between. CDR1 is SGHAT, CDR2 FQNNGV, per germline. The CDR3 sequence is 12 residues long. This CDR3 reads CASSSQNSPLHF. The CDR3 DNA reads as TGTGCCAGCAGCTCTCAGAATTCACCCCTCCACTTT.